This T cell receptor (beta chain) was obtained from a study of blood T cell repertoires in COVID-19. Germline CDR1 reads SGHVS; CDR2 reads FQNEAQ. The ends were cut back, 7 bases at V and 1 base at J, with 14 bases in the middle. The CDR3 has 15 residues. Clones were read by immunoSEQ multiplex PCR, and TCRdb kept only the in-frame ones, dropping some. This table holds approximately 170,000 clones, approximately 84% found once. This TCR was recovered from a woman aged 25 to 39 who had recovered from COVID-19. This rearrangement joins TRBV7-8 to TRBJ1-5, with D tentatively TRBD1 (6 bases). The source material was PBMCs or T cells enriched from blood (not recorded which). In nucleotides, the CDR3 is TGTGCCAGCACCACACTCAGGGGAAGCAATCAGCCCCAGCATTTT. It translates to CASTTLRGSNQPQHF. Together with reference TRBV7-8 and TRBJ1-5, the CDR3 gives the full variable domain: GAGVSQSPRYKVAKRGQDVALRCDPISGHVSLFWYQQALGQGPEFLTYFQNEAQLDKSGLPSDRFFAERPEGSVSTLKIQRTQQEDSAVYLCASTTLRGSNQPQHFGDGTRLSIL.